These T cell receptor beta chains were read from a single sample in a study of breast tumors, draining lymph nodes, adjacent tissues. Via MiXCR, TCRdb re-called the multiplex PCR reads, giving one row per CDR3 protein. This table has approximately 150,000 distinct CDR3 sequences, approximately 29% appearing once. Material: axillary lymph node tissue. These receptors all stem from a female donor with breast cancer. Some clones in this sample may be carry-over from other donors' samples. CDR3s include the opening cysteine and the closing phenylalanine or tryptophan. A D gene is named only where the DNA matches it firmly. For some rows the clone size is stated as once, few or many, or as a class when expanded; others skip it.

.	TRBV24-1	14	TRBD1	TRBJ2-7	TGTGCCACCAGTGATTCCGACGGGGACAAGGGACAGTACTTT	CATSDSDGDKGQYF
few	TRBV28	14	TRBD1	TRBJ1-2	TGTGCCAGCAGATGGGGACAGCGGGCAAGGGGCTACACCTTC	CASRWGQRARGYTF
.	TRBV11-2	14	TRBD1	TRBJ1-3	TGTGCCAGCAGCAAGCAGGGGGCTGGAAACACCATATATTTT	CASSKQGAGNTIYF
many	TRBV2	13	.	TRBJ1-5	TGTGCCAGCAGTGGGCAGATCGATCAGCCCCAGCATTTT	CASSGQIDQPQHF
many	TRBV6-6	15	TRBD1	TRBJ1-2	TGTGCCAGCAGTTACTCCCGGGACAGAAACTATGGCTACACCTTC	CASSYSRDRNYGYTF
many	TRBV18	14	.	TRBJ2-7	TGTGCCAGCTCACCACAGGACACCACCTACGGGCAGTACTTC	CASSPQDTTYGQYF
.	TRBV20-1	13	.	TRBJ1-5	TGCGGGGTTGACAGTCATTGCACAGATACGCAGCATTTT	CGVDSHCTDTQHF
many	TRBV7-6	15	TRBD2	TRBJ2-3	TGTGCCAGCAGCAAAGGACTAGCGGGGTCAGATACGCAGTATTTT	CASSKGLAGSDTQYF
many	TRBV7-2	14	.	TRBJ2-2	TGTGCCAGCAGCTTAATCATGGCAACCGGGGAGCTGTTTTTT	CASSLIMATGELFF
once	TRBV7-2	16	.	TRBJ1-6	TGTGCCAGCAGCTTACAGGGGCGGGGCCATAATTCACCCCTCCACTTT	CASSLQGRGHNSPLHF
many	TRBV10-3	15	.	TRBJ1-5	TGTGCCACGCAGGAGGGGGGCTTGAGCAATCAGCCCCAGCATTTT	CATQEGGLSNQPQHF
.	TRBV3-1	12	.	TRBJ1-6	TGTCCCAGCAGCCGAGAGGGATCACCCCTCCACTTT	CPSSREGSPLHF
.	TRBV7-3	17	.	TRBJ2-6	TGTGCCAGCAGCTTAAAGGGGGGAAACTCTGGGGCCAACCTCCCGACTTTC	CASSLKGGNSGANLPTF
many	TRBV4-1	15	.	TRBJ2-2	TGCGCCAGCAGCCAAGATCGCAGACTCTCCGGGGAGCTGTTTTTT	CASSQDRRLSGELFF
few	TRBV7-8	15	.	TRBJ1-1	TGTGCCAGCAGGCCGGGGGCGTGGAGGAACACTGAAGCTTTCTTT	CASRPGAWRNTEAFF
many	TRBV7-9	16	TRBD1	TRBJ1-5	TGTGCCAGCAACTCCGGGAGGGGGCGGAGAAATCAGCCCCAGCATTTT	CASNSGRGRRNQPQHF
many	TRBV20-1	15	.	TRBJ1-5	TGCAGTGCTAGAGCAACCTATTCCCCAGGTCAGCCCCAGCATTTT	CSARATYSPGQPQHF
many	TRBV6-5	11	.	TRBJ2-1	TGTGCCAGCAGCCGGAACGGTGAGCAGTTCTTC	CASSRNGEQFF
.	TRBV15	14	.	TRBJ1-2	TGTGCCACCAGCAGAGGGGCGCAGGGTGATGGCTACACCTTC	CATSRGAQGDGYTF
many	TRBV7-2	12	.	TRBJ2-1	TGTGCCAGCAGCTTAGGATACAATGAGCAGTTCTTC	CASSLGYNEQFF
many	TRBV6-1	21	TRBD2	TRBJ2-1	TGTGCCAGCAGGAGACGGATTACCGGGACTAGCGGGGGGGAAACCTACAATGAGCAGTTCTTC	CASRRRITGTSGGETYNEQFF
.	TRBV6-6	18	TRBD1	TRBJ1-4	TGTGCCAGCAGTCACTCGGGGGGACAGCCTGCAACTAATGAAAAACTGTTTTTT	CASSHSGGQPATNEKLFF